The rows below give T cell receptor beta chains drawn from one sample of a study of blood T cell repertoires in COVID-19. Clones were read by immunoSEQ multiplex PCR, and TCRdb kept only the in-frame ones, dropping some. The sample contains roughly 240,000 clones, roughly 82% of which appear only once. The material sequenced was PBMCs or T cells enriched from blood (not recorded which). These receptors came from a woman in her fifties or sixties who had recovered from COVID-19. Both conserved end residues are part of each CDR3. Fields, in order: V gene, CDR3 length, clone size, D gene, J gene, CDR3 protein, CDR3 DNA. A D gene is named only where the DNA matches it firmly. Expanded clones are given a class, and other clones once, few, many or no size at all.

TRBV7-8	15	once	TRBD1	TRBJ1-5	CASSLGQGREQPQHF	TGTGCCAGCAGCTTGGGACAGGGGCGGGAGCAGCCCCAGCATTTT
TRBV6-5	15	.	TRBD1	TRBJ2-7	CASSLTGAFSYEQYF	TGTGCCAGCAGCCTAACAGGGGCCTTCTCCTACGAGCAGTACTTC
TRBV30	14	.	.	TRBJ1-4	CAWSIGTTNEKLFF	TGTGCCTGGAGTATCGGGACAACTAATGAAAAACTGTTTTTT
TRBV9	13	.	.	TRBJ2-7	CASSKTPETVQYF	TGTGCCAGCAGCAAGACGCCGGAGACGGTGCAGTACTTC
TRBV2	12	.	.	TRBJ1-1	CASSPSWTEAFF	TGTGCCAGCAGCCCGAGTTGGACTGAAGCTTTCTTT
TRBV6-2/TRBV6-3	14	.	.	TRBJ2-7	CASSLGAGYYEQYF	TGTGCCAGCAGTTTAGGAGCAGGGTACTACGAGCAGTACTTC
TRBV14	16	.	.	TRBJ1-5	CASSQEAGQGHQPQHF	TGTGCCAGCAGCCAAGAAGCAGGGCAGGGCCATCAGCCCCAGCATTTT
TRBV19	13	.	TRBD1	TRBJ2-7	CASSLTGGREQYF	TGTGCCAGTAGTTTGACAGGGGGGAGGGAGCAGTACTTC
TRBV29-1	12	.	.	TRBJ2-7	CSVVGTLYEQYF	TGCAGCGTTGTAGGGACTCTCTACGAGCAGTACTTC
TRBV5-1	14	.	.	TRBJ1-2	CASSPGPSYYGYTF	TGCGCCAGCAGCCCGGGTCCCAGTTACTATGGCTACACCTTC
TRBV5-1	14	few	TRBD1	TRBJ1-2	CASSLDRGIYGYTF	TGCGCCAGCAGCTTGGACAGGGGAATTTATGGCTACACCTTC
TRBV20-1	13	.	TRBD2	TRBJ2-7	CSASIASGYEQYF	TGCAGTGCTAGTATCGCTAGCGGATACGAGCAGTACTTC
TRBV5-1	14	.	TRBD1	TRBJ2-7	CASSFTGASYEQYF	TGCGCCAGCAGCTTCACAGGGGCTTCCTACGAGCAGTACTTC
TRBV19	16	.	.	TRBJ2-4	CASKGQGRLAKNIQYF	TGTGCCAGTAAAGGCCAGGGCAGACTAGCCAAAAACATTCAGTACTTC
TRBV5-1	18	once	.	TRBJ1-6	CASSLEYSGDSYNSPLHF	TGCGCCAGCAGCTTGGAGTATTCAGGGGACTCCTATAATTCACCCCTCCACTTT
TRBV5-1	15	.	TRBD2	TRBJ2-7	CASSLGAGEAYEQYF	TGCGCCAGCAGCTTGGGAGCGGGGGAAGCCTACGAGCAGTACTTC
TRBV3-1/TRBV3-2	15	once	.	TRBJ2-7	CASSQGPGNSYEQYF	TGTGCCAGCAGCCAAGGTCCAGGAAACTCCTACGAGCAGTACTTC
TRBV10-3	14	.	.	TRBJ2-3	CAIGGTTAGDTQYF	TGTGCCATCGGAGGGACCACAGCGGGAGATACGCAGTATTTT
TRBV27	13	.	.	TRBJ1-2	CASSYTGVSGYTF	TGTGCCAGCAGTTATACAGGCGTAAGTGGCTACACCTTC
TRBV28	15	.	TRBD1	TRBJ1-3	CASSLWAGGGNTIYF	TGTGCCAGCAGTTTATGGGCAGGGGGTGGAAACACCATATATTTT
TRBV6-1	14	.	.	TRBJ1-1	CASSEWSGNTEAFF	TGTGCCAGCAGTGAATGGTCAGGGAACACTGAAGCTTTCTTT
TRBV5-1	16	.	TRBD2	TRBJ2-2	CASSLGIAGGTGELFF	TGCGCCAGCAGCTTGGGAATAGCGGGTGGAACCGGGGAGCTGTTTTTT